This T cell receptor (beta chain) is from a study of cytomegalovirus exposure and HLA in healthy donors. Regarding the study as a whole: Further analysis, carried out later, found HLA-associated TCR beta chains more clonally expanded than equally common other chains.

J gave up 6 bases and V 2 bases, and 15 bases lay outside the gene matches. Germline V CDR1 and CDR2: SGHDT, YYEEEE. The CDR3 covers 18 residues. PCR was performed using 60 Vbeta and 13 Jbeta primers. Profiled with immunoSEQ multiplex PCR; TCRdb holds only in-frame clones, not every one. Of roughly 190,000 clones listed, around nine tenths were seen once; the top ten hold approximately 1.7%. As regards this clone: Antigen: not known.

The receptor's source is a woman younger than 35 in good health and CMV-seronegative. Material for sequencing was PBMCs. The J gene is TRBJ2-7, the V gene TRBV5-6, with 12 bases lining up with TRBD2. As DNA, the CDR3 is TGTGCCAGCAGCTTATGGTTGACTAGCGGGAGCCAGGGGGGCGAGCAGTACTTC. Translating it yields CASSLWLTSGSQGGEQYF.